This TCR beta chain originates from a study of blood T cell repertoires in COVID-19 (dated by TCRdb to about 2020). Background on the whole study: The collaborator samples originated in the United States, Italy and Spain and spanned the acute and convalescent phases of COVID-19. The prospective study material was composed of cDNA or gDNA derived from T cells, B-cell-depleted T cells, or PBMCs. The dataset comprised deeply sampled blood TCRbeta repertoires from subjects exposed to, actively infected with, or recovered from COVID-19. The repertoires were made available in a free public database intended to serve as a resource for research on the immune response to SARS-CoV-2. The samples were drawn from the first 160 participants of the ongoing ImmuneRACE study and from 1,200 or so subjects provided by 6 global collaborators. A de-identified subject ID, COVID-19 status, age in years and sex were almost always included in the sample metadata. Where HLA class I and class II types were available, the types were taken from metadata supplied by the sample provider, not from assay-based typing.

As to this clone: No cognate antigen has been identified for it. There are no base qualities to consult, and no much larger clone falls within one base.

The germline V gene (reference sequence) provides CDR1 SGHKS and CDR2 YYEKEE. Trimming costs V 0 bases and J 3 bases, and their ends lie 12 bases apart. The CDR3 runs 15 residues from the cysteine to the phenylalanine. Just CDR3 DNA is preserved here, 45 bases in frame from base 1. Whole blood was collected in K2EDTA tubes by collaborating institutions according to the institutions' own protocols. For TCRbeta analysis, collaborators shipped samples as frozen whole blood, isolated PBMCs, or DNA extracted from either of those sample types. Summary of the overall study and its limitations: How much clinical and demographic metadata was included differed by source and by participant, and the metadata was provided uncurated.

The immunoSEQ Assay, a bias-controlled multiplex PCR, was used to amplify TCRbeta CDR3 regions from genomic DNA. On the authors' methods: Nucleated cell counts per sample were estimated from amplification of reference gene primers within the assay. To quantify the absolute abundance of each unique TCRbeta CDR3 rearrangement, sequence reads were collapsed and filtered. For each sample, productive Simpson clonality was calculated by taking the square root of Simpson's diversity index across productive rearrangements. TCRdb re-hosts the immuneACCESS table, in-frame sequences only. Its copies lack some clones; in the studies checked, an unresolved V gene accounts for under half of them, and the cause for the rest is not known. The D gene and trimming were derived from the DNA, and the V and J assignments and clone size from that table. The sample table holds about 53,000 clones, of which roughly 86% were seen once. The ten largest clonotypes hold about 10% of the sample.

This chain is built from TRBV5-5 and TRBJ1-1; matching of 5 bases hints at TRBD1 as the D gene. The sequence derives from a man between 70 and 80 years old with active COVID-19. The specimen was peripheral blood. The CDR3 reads CASSLGDSRDTEAFF. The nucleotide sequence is TGTGCCAGCAGCTTGGGGGACTCCAGGGACACTGAAGCTTTCTTT.